This T cell receptor (beta chain) stems from a study of cytomegalovirus exposure and HLA in healthy donors. Study context: It was reported in a later analysis that the 90 to 150 validation repertoires used the same platform as the approximately 670 first-cohort repertoires. Study-wide results and caveats: Rarity characterized most TCR sequences, yet some public TCRs appeared in many donors.

On this clone: The target antigen is unknown.

V was pared by 0 bases and J by 3 bases, with 9 bases between. The CDR3 length is 15 residues. The germline CDR1 and CDR2 sequences are SGHDN and FVKESK. The data were produced by immunoSEQ multiplex PCR, yet TCRdb's version contains in-frame clones alone and is incomplete. There are about 66,000 clones in the sample; around 97% occur only once, and 1.5% to 2% lies in the top ten. The sample taken for sequencing was PBMCs. This receptor was obtained from a woman in her late teens or twenties in good health and CMV-seropositive. V gene TRBV14 combines with J gene TRBJ2-1, with D hard to call. The CDR3 spells CASSQDGQVYNEQFF. The CDR3 nucleotides are TGTGCCAGCAGCCAAGATGGGCAGGTCTACAATGAGCAGTTCTTC. Variable domain in full (rest from reference TRBV14 and TRBJ2-1): EAGVTQFPSHSVIEKGQTVTLRCDPISGHDNLYWYRRVMGKEIKFLLHFVKESKQDESGMPNNRFLAERTGGTYSTLKVQPAELEDSGVYFCASSQDGQVYNEQFFGPGTRLTVL.